These T cell receptor beta chains were read from a single sample in a study of T cells after yellow fever vaccination. TCRdb independently ran MiXCR on the 5' RACE reads; one entry per CDR3 protein. The table shows 80,000 to 100,000 distinct CDR3 sequences, with around 5.8% occurring only once. The sequenced sample was CD8+ T cells sorted from PBMCs, obtained 10 days after the yellow fever booster vaccination. The origin of the receptors is a man aged 18 to 35 who received the YFV17D yellow fever vaccine. Both conserved end residues are part of each CDR3. Each record gives: CDR3 protein, CDR3 DNA, V gene, J gene, D gene, clone size. D genes are given only for firm matches. Clone size is shown for a subset of rows, as once, few, many or a class of expanded clone.

cdr3_aa: CASSPSDQPQHF; cdr3_nt: TGTGCCAGCAGCCCGTCGGATCAGCCCCAGCATTTT; v_call: TRBV7-2; j_call: TRBJ1-5; d_call: -; clone_size: few
cdr3_aa: CSAEEGAADTQYF; cdr3_nt: TGCAGTGCTGAGGAGGGCGCCGCAGATACGCAGTATTTT; v_call: TRBV20-1; j_call: TRBJ2-3; d_call: -; clone_size: few
cdr3_aa: CASTLSHQVPTDTQYF; cdr3_nt: TGTGCCAGCACCCTTAGCCACCAGGTTCCCACAGATACGCAGTATTTT; v_call: TRBV7-2; j_call: TRBJ2-3; d_call: -; clone_size: -
cdr3_aa: CASSRDDSYGYTF; cdr3_nt: TGCGCCAGCAGCCGGGACGATTCCTATGGCTACACCTTC; v_call: TRBV4-3; j_call: TRBJ1-2; d_call: -; clone_size: few
cdr3_aa: CASSLAIGGGREQETQYF; cdr3_nt: TGTGCCAGCAGCTTAGCGATCGGCGGGGGGAGAGAGCAAGAGACCCAGTACTTC; v_call: TRBV7-6; j_call: TRBJ2-5; d_call: TRBD2; clone_size: -
cdr3_aa: CASGPTAITYNEQFF; cdr3_nt: TGTGCTAGTGGTCCCACCGCAATTACCTACAATGAGCAGTTCTTC; v_call: TRBV12-5; j_call: TRBJ2-1; d_call: -; clone_size: -
cdr3_aa: CASSYSSSGGPRETQYF; cdr3_nt: TGTGCCAGCAGTTACTCGTCTAGCGGGGGGCCACGAGAGACCCAGTACTTC; v_call: TRBV6-2/TRBV6-3; j_call: TRBJ2-5; d_call: TRBD2; clone_size: few
cdr3_aa: CSADAFNRESSYNEQFF; cdr3_nt: TGCAGTGCCGATGCATTCAACAGGGAAAGCTCCTACAATGAGCAGTTCTTC; v_call: TRBV20-1; j_call: TRBJ2-1; d_call: -; clone_size: -
cdr3_aa: CASSPPYGFTANEQFF; cdr3_nt: TGTGCCAGCAGCCCCCCCTACGGCTTCACGGCTAATGAGCAGTTCTTC; v_call: TRBV7-9; j_call: TRBJ2-1; d_call: -; clone_size: few
cdr3_aa: CSVEAGPLNEQFF; cdr3_nt: TGCAGCGTTGAAGCCGGACCGCTCAATGAGCAGTTCTTC; v_call: TRBV29-1; j_call: TRBJ2-1; d_call: -; clone_size: -
cdr3_aa: CASSQGPPEFF; cdr3_nt: TGTGCCAGCTCCCAGGGACCGCCAGAGTTCTTC; v_call: TRBV18; j_call: TRBJ2-1; d_call: -; clone_size: -
cdr3_aa: CASSQETGLYEQFF; cdr3_nt: TGTGCCAGCAGCCAAGAGACCGGTCTCTATGAGCAGTTCTTC; v_call: TRBV14; j_call: TRBJ2-1; d_call: -; clone_size: few
cdr3_aa: CSVRDRGIGGYTF; cdr3_nt: TGCAGCGTGCGGGACAGGGGAATCGGTGGCTACACCTTC; v_call: TRBV29-1; j_call: TRBJ1-2; d_call: TRBD1; clone_size: -
cdr3_aa: CASSSTLKRGLTDTQYF; cdr3_nt: TGTGCCAGCAGTTCCACCCTAAAGCGGGGGCTGACAGATACGCAGTATTTT; v_call: TRBV7-2; j_call: TRBJ2-3; d_call: TRBD2; clone_size: few
cdr3_aa: CATSREPGRGLTDTQYF; cdr3_nt: TGTGCCACCAGCAGAGAGCCCGGGCGGGGTTTAACAGATACGCAGTATTTT; v_call: TRBV15; j_call: TRBJ2-3; d_call: -; clone_size: -
cdr3_aa: CASSAWTSGLDEQFF; cdr3_nt: TGTGCCAGCAGCGCCTGGACTAGCGGGTTAGATGAGCAGTTCTTC; v_call: TRBV5-4; j_call: TRBJ2-1; d_call: TRBD2; clone_size: many